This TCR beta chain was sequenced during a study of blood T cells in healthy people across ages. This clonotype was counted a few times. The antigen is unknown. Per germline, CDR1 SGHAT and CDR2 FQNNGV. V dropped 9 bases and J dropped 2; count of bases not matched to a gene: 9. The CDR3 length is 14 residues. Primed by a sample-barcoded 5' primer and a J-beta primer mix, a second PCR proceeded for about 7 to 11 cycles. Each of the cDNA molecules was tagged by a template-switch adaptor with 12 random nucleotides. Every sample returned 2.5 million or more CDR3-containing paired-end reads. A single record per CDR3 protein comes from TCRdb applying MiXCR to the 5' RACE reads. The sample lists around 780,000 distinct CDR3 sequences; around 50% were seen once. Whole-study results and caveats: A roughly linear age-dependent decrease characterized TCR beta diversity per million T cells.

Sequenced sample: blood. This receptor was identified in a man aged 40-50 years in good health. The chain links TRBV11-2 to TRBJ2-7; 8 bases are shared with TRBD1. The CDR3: CASRTGTGAYEQYF. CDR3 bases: TGTGCCAGTAGAACCGGGACAGGAGCCTACGAGCAGTACTTC.